This entry features one TCR beta chain sequence. Its specificity is not known. The read finishes 3 residues shy of the CDR3 end, and the germline J gene is used to complete it. Libraries were prepared by immunoSEQ multiplex PCR; TCRdb keeps only in-frame clonotypes and omits some of them. This sample's table has approximately 35,000 clones. The data belong to a study of Tregs in tolerant kidney transplant recipients. Findings and limits, study-wide: In tolerant patients, donor-specific Tregs outgrew total Tregs, suggesting antigen-driven expansion.

Germline values: CDR1 SEHNR, CDR2 FQNEAQ (reference sequence). This CDR3 is 15 amino acids long. V lost 8 bases to trimming and J lost 2 bases, with 18 bases between them. Sample: CD8+ T cells from blood, taken before the transplant. The source of this sequence is a human donor who received a combined kidney and bone marrow transplant. This chain uses TRBV7-9 with TRBJ2-5, with D possibly being TRBD2 (6 bases). The CDR3 bases that were read are TGTGCCAGCTTGGGGCAGGACGGGAGACAAGAGACC. Translation gives CASLGQDGRQET. The full CDR3 reads CASLGQDGRQETQYF.